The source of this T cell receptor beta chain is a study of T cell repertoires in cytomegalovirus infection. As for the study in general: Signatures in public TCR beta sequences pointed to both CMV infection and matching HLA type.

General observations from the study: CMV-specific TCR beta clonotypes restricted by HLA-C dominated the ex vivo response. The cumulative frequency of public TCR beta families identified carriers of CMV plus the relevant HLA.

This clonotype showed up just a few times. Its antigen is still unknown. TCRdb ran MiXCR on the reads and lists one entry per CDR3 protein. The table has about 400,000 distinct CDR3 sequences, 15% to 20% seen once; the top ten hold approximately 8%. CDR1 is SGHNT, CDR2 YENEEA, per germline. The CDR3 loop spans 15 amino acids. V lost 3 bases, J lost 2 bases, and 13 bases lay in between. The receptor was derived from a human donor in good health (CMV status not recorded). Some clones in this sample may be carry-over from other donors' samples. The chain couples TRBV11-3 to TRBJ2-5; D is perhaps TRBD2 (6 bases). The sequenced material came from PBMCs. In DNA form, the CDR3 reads TGTGCCAGCAGCTTTGGTAGGGCGGGACAAGAGACCCAGTACTTC. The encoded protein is CASSFGRAGQETQYF.